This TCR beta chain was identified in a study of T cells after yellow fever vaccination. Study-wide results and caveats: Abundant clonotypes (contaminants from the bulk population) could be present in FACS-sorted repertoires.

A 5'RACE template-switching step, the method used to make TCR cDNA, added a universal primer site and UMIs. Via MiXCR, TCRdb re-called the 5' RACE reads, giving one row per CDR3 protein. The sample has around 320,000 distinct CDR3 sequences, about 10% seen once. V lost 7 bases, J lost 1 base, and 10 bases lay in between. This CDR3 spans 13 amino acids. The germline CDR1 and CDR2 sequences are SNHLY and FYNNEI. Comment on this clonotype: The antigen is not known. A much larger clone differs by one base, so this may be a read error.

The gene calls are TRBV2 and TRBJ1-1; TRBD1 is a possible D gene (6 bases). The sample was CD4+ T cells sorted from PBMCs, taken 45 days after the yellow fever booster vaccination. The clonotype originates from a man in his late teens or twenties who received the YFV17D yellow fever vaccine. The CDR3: CASMRQENTEAFF. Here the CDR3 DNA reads TGTGCCAGCATGAGACAGGAGAACACTGAAGCTTTCTTT. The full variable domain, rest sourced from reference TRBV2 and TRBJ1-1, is EPEVTQTPSHQVTQMGQEVILRCVPISNHLYFYWYRQILGQKVEFLVSFYNNEISEKSEIFDDQFSVERPDGSNFTLKIRSTKLEDSAMYFCASMRQENTEAFFGQGTRLTVV.